This entry lists 19 T cell receptor beta chains sequenced from one sample in a study of OX40 agonist ivuxolimab in advanced cancers. TCRdb's table, derived via immunoSEQ multiplex PCR, lists solely in-frame clones and lacks some. Here the sample spans 71,000 or so clones, approximately 80% being singletons. Here the sequenced sample was CD4+ or CD8+ T cells sorted from blood, taken in a trial of the OX40 agonist ivuxolimab. The receptors were gathered from an adult with an advanced solid tumor such as melanoma, head and neck, liver or kidney cancer.

V usage is TRBV6-1 and J usage is TRBJ1-5; D not certain. Germline assignment: CDR1 MNHNS and CDR2 SASEGT. This CDR3 spans 12 amino acids. Trimming pared 5 bases from V and 4 bases from J, leaving 6 bases between. The CDR3 spells CASSIGNQPQHF. CDR3 nucleotides: TGTGCCAGCAGTATAGGGAATCAGCCCCAGCATTTT.

The gene calls are TRBV28 and TRBJ2-7, with 10 bases that match TRBD2. CDR1 is MDHEN, CDR2 SYDVKM, per germline. The CDR3 runs to 16 residues. The ends lost 3 bases at V and 2 bases at J; junction bases unmatched: 7. The CDR3 spells CASSFSETSGAYEQYF. CDR3 sequence (DNA): TGTGCCAGCAGTTTCTCTGAAACTAGCGGGGCCTACGAGCAGTACTTC.

This chain links TRBV6-1 with TRBJ2-5; 12 positions match TRBD2. V shed 1 base, J shed 4 bases, and the junction held 4 bases outside the gene matches. The CDR3 extends over 16 amino acids. Germline CDR1 MNHNS, CDR2 SASEGT. In DNA form, the CDR3 reads TGTGCCAGCAGTGAAGGACTAGCGGGAGTAGGAGAGACCCAGTACTTC. Amino acids: CASSEGLAGVGETQYF.

The table lists this clone with a few counts. The rearrangement links TRBV10-3 to TRBJ2-1, with D hard to call. Germline CDR1 and CDR2: ENHRY and SYGVKD. Trimming shortened V by 3 bases and J by 7 bases, and 16 bases separated the two germline ends. The CDR3 covers 15 residues. The CDR3 sequence is CAISDYSVAKNEQFF. CDR3 DNA sequence: TGTGCCATCAGTGATTATTCGGTGGCAAAGAATGAGCAGTTCTTC.

The chain employs TRBV9 and TRBJ2-1, with 12 bases matching TRBD2. J lost 3 bases, V lost 3 bases, and 4 bases had no gene match. Per germline, CDR1 SGDLS and CDR2 YYNGEE. This CDR3 has 16 amino acids. The CDR3 coding sequence is TGTGCCAGCAGCGGACGGACTAGCGGGAACTACAATGAGCAGTTCTTC. Its protein is CASSGRTSGNYNEQFF.

The gene calls are TRBV6-1 and TRBJ1-4, with D perhaps TRBD1 (6 bases). Deletions cut 5 bases from V and 0 bases from J, with 7 bases between. From germline, CDR1 is MNHNS and CDR2 SASEGT. CDR3 length equals 14 residues. CDR3: CASSWTATNEKLFF. The CDR3 coding sequence is TGTGCCAGCAGTTGGACAGCAACTAATGAAAAACTGTTTTTT.

The V gene is TRBV9, the J gene TRBJ2-3; perhaps TRBD2 as D (6 bases). There are 15 residues in the CDR3. Germline values: CDR1 SGDLS, CDR2 YYNGEE. V was pared by 3 bases and J by 2 bases, with 13 bases between. The CDR3 DNA reads TGTGCCAGCAGCGCCGGGGACTCGATCACAGATACGCAGTATTTT. Translated, it gives CASSAGDSITDTQYF.

This clone has just a few counts. The V and J genes are TRBV6-1 and TRBJ1-4; 7 nucleotides match TRBD1. This CDR3 comprises 14 residues. From germline, CDR1 is MNHNS and CDR2 SASEGT. V trimming: 2 bases; J trimming: 8 bases; junction bases outside the gene matches: 5. The CDR3 DNA sequence: TGTGCCAGCAGTGAAAACAGGGGAGGAGAAAAACTGTTTTTT. It is translated as CASSENRGGEKLFF.

The rearrangement uses TRBV7-9 and TRBJ2-5; D is unclear. With the DNA end fitting TRBJ2-7 better, the J assignment may be wrong. The germline V gene encodes CDR1 SEHNR and CDR2 FQNEAQ (reference sequence). The CDR3 covers 12 residues. CDR3 nucleotide sequence: TGTGCCAGCAGCCTTCTGCACTACGAGCAGTACTTC. The encoded protein is CASSLLHYEQYF.

A single count supports this clone. The chain couples TRBV7-3 to TRBJ2-1; D possibly matches TRBD1 or TRBD2 (5 bases each). The CDR3 is 12 amino acids. Germline V lookup: CDR1 SGHTA, CDR2 FQGTGA. V dropped 5 bases and J dropped 9 bases, with 11 bases sitting between them. CDR3 in amino acids: CASSDRGGEQFF. CDR3 in DNA: TGTGCCAGCAGCGACCGGGGCGGTGAGCAGTTCTTC. Variable domain in full (rest from reference TRBV7-3 and TRBJ2-1): GAGVSQTPSNKVTEKGKYVELRCDPISGHTALYWYRQSLGQGPEFLIYFQGTGAADDSGLPNDRFFAVRPEGSVSTLKIQRTERGDSAVYLCASSDRGGEQFFGPGTRLTVL.

The V gene is TRBV21-1, the J gene TRBJ2-7; TRBD1 reflects the table's D call only, with no check against the DNA. TRBV21-1 is an annotated pseudogene. This CDR3 region has 15 residues. The CDR3 is CASSLEGHPRDEQYV. CDR3 in DNA: TGTGCCAGCAGCTTAGAGGGACACCCGCGTGACGAGCAGTACGTC.

The chain has TRBV30 and TRBJ2-3, with 14 bases fitting TRBD2. CDR1 is GTSNPN and CDR2 is SVGIG in the germline V gene (reference sequence). Trimming took 3 bases from V and 3 from J; bases not matched to a gene: 11. This CDR3 is built from 18 residues. CDR3 DNA: TGTGCCTGGAGATCCGGGACTAGCGGGGGCCGGGTAACAGATACGCAGTATTTT. It specifies CAWRSGTSGGRVTDTQYF.

V usage is TRBV7-9 and J usage is TRBJ2-7, with 10 bases matching TRBD2. Germline V lookup: CDR1 SEHNR, CDR2 FQNEAQ (reference sequence). Trimming removed 1 base from V and 12 bases from J; junction bases left unmatched: 18. The CDR3 sequence is 17 residues long. The CDR3 DNA reads TGTGCCAGCAGCTTAGGGACCGGACTAGCGGAGCCCTCAAGGGGGTACTTC. Its translation: CASSLGTGLAEPSRGYF.

V and J are TRBV18 and TRBJ2-3, with a tentative D call TRBD2 (6 bases). Germline CDR1 reads KGHSH; CDR2 reads LQKENI. The CDR3 sequence is 15 residues long. Trimming removed 1 base from V and 5 bases from J, with 13 bases in between. The CDR3 DNA follows: TGTGCCAGCTCACCACAGCAGGGCGGGGAAGATACGCAGTATTTT. Protein sequence: CASSPQQGGEDTQYF.

This rearrangement joins TRBV28 to TRBJ2-1; D might be TRBD2 (5 bases). Germline V gives CDR1 MDHEN, CDR2 SYDVKM. The CDR3 extends over 16 amino acids. The V end lost 2 bases, the J end lost 4 bases, and 15 bases lay between the germline ends. CDR3 loop: CASSLIGLVFYNEQFF. In nucleotides, the CDR3 is TGTGCCAGCAGTTTAATTGGACTCGTGTTTTACAATGAGCAGTTCTTC.

This chain links TRBV28 with TRBJ2-3; 8 nucleotides line up with TRBD2. CDR3 length: 14 residues. Germline V gene lookup returns CDR1 MDHEN and CDR2 SYDVKM. Trimming cost V 6 bases and J 0 bases; bases outside gene matches: 2. CDR3 loop: CASRPSGSTDTQYF. Written as DNA, the CDR3 is TGTGCCAGCAGGCCTAGCGGGAGCACAGATACGCAGTATTTT.

The J gene is TRBJ2-5, the V gene TRBV7-7; 7 nucleotides line up with TRBD2. After removal of 5 bases from V and 1 base from J, the junction contained 7 bases not matched to a gene. CDR1 is SSHAT, CDR2 FNYEAQ, per germline (reference sequence). The CDR3 loop spans 15 amino acids. The CDR3 region is CASSPPAGVQETQYF. The CDR3 bases are TGTGCCAGCAGCCCGCCTGCGGGAGTCCAAGAGACCCAGTACTTC.

The chain is built from TRBV6-5 and TRBJ2-7; possibly TRBD1 or TRBD2 for D (5 bases each). Germline V gene sequence: CDR1 MNHEY, CDR2 SVGAGI. V gave up 8 bases and J gave up 2 bases, with 13 bases separating them. The CDR3 is made up of 13 amino acids. CDR3 sequence reads: CASSRDGTYEQYF. The CDR3 nucleotides are TGTGCCAGCTCCCGGGACGGAACCTACGAGCAGTACTTC.

The rearrangement joins TRBV6-9 to TRBJ2-5, with 7 bases aligning to TRBD1. The last part of the DNA fits TRBJ2-7 better; the J call may be wrong. Germline V gene lookup returns CDR1 MNHGY and CDR2 SVAAGI. This CDR3 is 15 amino acids long. DNA of the CDR3: TGTGCCAGCAGTTACGATGGGACAGAGACCTACGAGCAGTACTTC. Amino acids: CASSYDGTETYEQYF.